This T cell receptor beta chain was captured by sequencing in a study of identical twins (dated by TCRdb to the mid-2010s). Concerning the study at large: The study deep-sequenced TCR alpha and beta repertoires from monozygotic twins, unrelated adults of various ages and cord blood to test whether fetal clonotypes persist. Replicate twin experiments were performed at different times using different library preparation protocols to rule out contamination.

The CDR3 runs 14 residues from the cysteine to the phenylalanine. Just the 42-base CDR3 DNA is kept, in frame starting at base 1. In the germline V gene, CDR1 corresponds to LGHNA and CDR2 to YNFKEQ. Trimming removed 4 bases from V and 2 bases from J, leaving 12 bases between the germline ends. Findings and caveats that apply to the study as a whole: Excess twin sharing in beta out-of-frame sequences was weaker because fewer shared sequences lowered the signal-to-noise ratio. Because the same donors could not be followed over many years, the conclusions relied on cross-sectional statistical analysis. Abundant cord blood beta clonotypes had fewer insertions, young adult naive repertoires showed a similar but weaker trend, and memory repertoires showed no such trend. Out-of-frame TCR alpha sharing in monozygotic twins was systematically underestimated by recombination models, whereas sharing between unrelated individuals was in agreement with the recombination models. Zero-insertion analyses could be partly confounded by invariant T cells such as MAIT and iNKT, although diverse VJ usage argued against such confounding for most clonotypes. Compared with coincidental sharing between unrelated individuals, out-of-frame TCR alpha sequences shared between twins showed an excess of sequences with low generation probability.

Library preparation employed 5' RACE. The instrument was an Illumina HiSeq 2000. Template switching introduced a universal primer binding site; the final cDNA contained a unique molecular identifier, enabling accurate counting of TCR cDNA molecules. Specific primers in the conserved constant-segment region were used to synthesize first-strand cDNA for the TCR alpha and beta chains. To control for contamination, each cDNA library was double barcoded with a SMART-Mk sample barcode plus Illumina barcodes. TruSeq adapter sequences and Illumina sample barcodes were added in two successive PCR steps. The TCR alpha and beta cDNA libraries were sequenced on the Illumina HiSeq platform using custom primers. In the original analysis: MiGEC was used to process raw reads and extract unique molecular identifiers, and MiXCR was used to find CDR3 positions. Recombination models were inferred per individual with the repgenHMM and IGoR tools using an EM algorithm. Shared clonotypes were analyzed with the tcR package in R, and sharing was normalized by the product of cloneset sizes. To study raw recombination free of thymic and clonal selection effects, out-of-frame nonproductive sequences were analyzed. Using fastp at Q25 and MiXCR, TCRdb reprocessed the public reads and kept productive beta chains. When rows share a CDR3 protein, they turn into one entry using the most common DNA and genes. In this record, the V and J calls reflect TCRdb's handling and not the investigators' own analysis. This sample comprises about 460,000 distinct CDR3 sequences, over 12% of them detected only once. The top ten constitute over 0.5% of the sample.

All donors were healthy Caucasians. Three pairs of female monozygotic twins, all aged roughly 18 to 29 years, were included in the twin cohort. CD4+ and CD8+ T cell populations were isolated with positive isolation kits from Invitrogen. A word on this clonotype: The antigen it recognizes is unknown. No base-level quality is on record; no much larger clone is a single base apart.

This same sample was also taken into another study, of yellow fever vaccine responses in identical twins. The other study reports the following: According to the authors, the vaccine-induced T cell response in identical twins seemed to be partly convergent and partly specific to each individual. The study precisely tracked vaccine-responding T cell clones in identical twins.

The receptor was isolated from a woman between 18 and 30 years old in good health. The sample consisted of CD4+ T cells sorted from blood. The V gene is TRBV4-2 and the J gene is TRBJ2-7, with the D segment identity uncertain. The CDR3 amino acid sequence is: CASSPLGQAYEQYF. The sequenced DNA is TGTGCCAGCAGCCCCTTGGGCCAGGCCTACGAGCAGTACTTC.